The clone carrying this T cell receptor (beta chain) was detected only a few times. Its antigen is not known. In TCRdb, the 5' RACE reads were re-called with MiXCR into one record per CDR3 protein. The sample includes 470,000 or so distinct CDR3 sequences, roughly 25% of them seen just once. CDR3 length: 15 amino acids. The V end was cut by 4 bases, the J end by 3 bases, with 15 bases between. CDR1 is MNHEY and CDR2 is SVGEGT in the germline V gene. The data were obtained in a study of T-cell memory formation after mild COVID-19. Study results and limitations: Among clones contracting day 15 to 85, CD4/CD8 was balanced, whereas later expanders leaned CD4+.

This rearrangement joins TRBV6-2 or TRBV6-3 to TRBJ2-5, with D maybe TRBD1 (5 bases). This receptor was obtained from an adult woman who had mild COVID-19 (a few samples of this study predate the infection). Cell type and time point are not known. The specimen was PBMCs or a T cell subset sorted from them (not recorded which). In DNA, the CDR3 is TGTGCCAGCAGTTCCAGGGTTGGGCGCAAAGAGACCCAGTACTTC. It encodes CASSSRVGRKETQYF.